The clone carrying this T cell receptor (beta chain) was detected only a few times. The target antigen is unknown. This specimen comes from a study of T cells in Graves' hyperthyroidism and ophthalmopathy. Study findings and constraints: Patients with ophthalmopathy were separated from those with stable hyperthyroidism by a 13 V-J model.

CDR3 length: 14 amino acids. Trimming removed 7 bases from V and 4 bases from J, with 16 bases in between. Germline assignment: CDR1 MNHNS and CDR2 SASEGT. There were TCR beta CDR3 regions amplified from RNA transcripts. TCR CDR3 regions were first amplified by RT-PCR with HTBI primers. TCRdb independently ran MiXCR on the multiplex PCR reads; one entry per CDR3 protein. The sample holds some 720,000 distinct CDR3 sequences, around 17% seen once. The sequencing input was blood. This sequence joins TRBV6-1 and TRBJ1-2, with D unclear. The clonotype comes from a man aged 18 to 29 with Graves' hyperthyroidism. CDR3 region: CASKDSPRAYGYTF. The CDR3 coding sequence is TGTGCCAGCAAGGATTCCCCTCGGGCCTATGGCTACACCTTC.